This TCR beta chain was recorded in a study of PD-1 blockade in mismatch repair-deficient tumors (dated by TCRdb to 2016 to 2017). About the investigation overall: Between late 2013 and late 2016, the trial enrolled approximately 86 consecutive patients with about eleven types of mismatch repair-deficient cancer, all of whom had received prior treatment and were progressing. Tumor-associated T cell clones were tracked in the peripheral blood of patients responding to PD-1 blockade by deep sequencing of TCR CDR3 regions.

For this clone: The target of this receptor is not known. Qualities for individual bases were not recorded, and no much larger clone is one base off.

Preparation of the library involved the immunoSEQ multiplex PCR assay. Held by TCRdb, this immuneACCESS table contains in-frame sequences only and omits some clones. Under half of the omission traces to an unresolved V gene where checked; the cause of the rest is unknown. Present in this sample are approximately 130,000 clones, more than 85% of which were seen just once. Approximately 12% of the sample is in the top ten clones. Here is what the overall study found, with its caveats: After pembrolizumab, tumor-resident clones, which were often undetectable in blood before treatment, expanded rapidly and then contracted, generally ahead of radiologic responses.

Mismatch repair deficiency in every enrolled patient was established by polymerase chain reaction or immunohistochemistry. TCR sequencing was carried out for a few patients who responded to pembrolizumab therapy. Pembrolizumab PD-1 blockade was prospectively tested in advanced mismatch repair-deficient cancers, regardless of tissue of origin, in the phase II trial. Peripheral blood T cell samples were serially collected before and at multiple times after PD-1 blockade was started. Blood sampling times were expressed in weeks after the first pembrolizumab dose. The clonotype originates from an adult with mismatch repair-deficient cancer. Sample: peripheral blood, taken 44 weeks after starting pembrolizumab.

The CDR3 is CASKGAGKNTEAFF. The DNA reads TGTGCCAGCAAAGGAGCAGGCAAGAACACTGAAGCTTTCTTT. The chain is made from TRBV9 and TRBJ1-1; the D gene cannot be named for sure. Reading the germline V gene gives CDR1 SGDLS and CDR2 YYNGEE. The CDR3, from cysteine to phenylalanine, totals 14 residues. Only the CDR3 DNA stays, 42 bases, in frame from base 1. V is cut by 6 bases and J by 1 base, and the space between the germline ends is 13 bases.